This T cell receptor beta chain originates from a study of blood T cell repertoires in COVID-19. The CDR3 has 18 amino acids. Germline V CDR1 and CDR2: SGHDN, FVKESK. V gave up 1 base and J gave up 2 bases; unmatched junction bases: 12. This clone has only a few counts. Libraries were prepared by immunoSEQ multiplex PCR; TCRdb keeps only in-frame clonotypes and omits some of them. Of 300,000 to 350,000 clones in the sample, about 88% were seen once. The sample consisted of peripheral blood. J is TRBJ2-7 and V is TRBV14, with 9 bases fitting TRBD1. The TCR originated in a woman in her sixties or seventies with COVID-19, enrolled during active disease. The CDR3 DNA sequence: TGTGCCAGCAGCCAAGTATCATTAAGGGACAGGGCAACCTACGAGCAGTACTTC. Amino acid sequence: CASSQVSLRDRATYEQYF.